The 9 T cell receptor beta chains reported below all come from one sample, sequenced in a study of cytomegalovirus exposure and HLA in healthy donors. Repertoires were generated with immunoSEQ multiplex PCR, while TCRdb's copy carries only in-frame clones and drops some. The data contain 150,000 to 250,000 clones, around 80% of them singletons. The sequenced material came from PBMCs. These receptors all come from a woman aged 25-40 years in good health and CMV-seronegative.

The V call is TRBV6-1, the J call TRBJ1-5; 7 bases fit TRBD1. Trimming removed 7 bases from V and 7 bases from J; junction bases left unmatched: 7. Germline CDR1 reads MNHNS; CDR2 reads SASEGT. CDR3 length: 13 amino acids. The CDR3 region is CASKLGGGQPQHF. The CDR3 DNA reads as TGTGCCAGCAAGTTAGGGGGCGGGCAGCCCCAGCATTTT.

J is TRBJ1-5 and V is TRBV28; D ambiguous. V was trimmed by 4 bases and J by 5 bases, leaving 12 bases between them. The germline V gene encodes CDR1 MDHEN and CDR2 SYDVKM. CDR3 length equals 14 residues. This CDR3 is CASSWGAEYQPQHF. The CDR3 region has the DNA TGTGCCAGCAGTTGGGGAGCTGAATATCAGCCCCAGCATTTT.

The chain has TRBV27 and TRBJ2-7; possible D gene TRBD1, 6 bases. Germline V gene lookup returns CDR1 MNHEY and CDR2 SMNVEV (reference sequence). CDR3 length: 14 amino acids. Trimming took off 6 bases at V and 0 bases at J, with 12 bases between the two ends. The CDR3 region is CASRMTGVSYEQYF. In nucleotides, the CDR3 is TGTGCCAGCAGGATGACAGGAGTCTCCTACGAGCAGTACTTC.

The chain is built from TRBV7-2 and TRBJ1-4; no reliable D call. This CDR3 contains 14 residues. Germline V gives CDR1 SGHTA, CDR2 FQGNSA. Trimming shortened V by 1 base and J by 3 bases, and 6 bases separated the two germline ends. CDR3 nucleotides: TGTGCCAGCAGCTTAGGGGCATCTAATGAAAAACTGTTTTTT. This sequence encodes CASSLGASNEKLFF.

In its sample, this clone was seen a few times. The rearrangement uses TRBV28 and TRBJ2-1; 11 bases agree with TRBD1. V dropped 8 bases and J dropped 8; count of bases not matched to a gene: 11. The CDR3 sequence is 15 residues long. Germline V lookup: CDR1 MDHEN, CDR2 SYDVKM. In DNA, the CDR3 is TGTGCCAGCGGTGGCCGGACAGGGGGCCGCGATGAGCAGTTCTTC. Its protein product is CASGGRTGGRDEQFF.

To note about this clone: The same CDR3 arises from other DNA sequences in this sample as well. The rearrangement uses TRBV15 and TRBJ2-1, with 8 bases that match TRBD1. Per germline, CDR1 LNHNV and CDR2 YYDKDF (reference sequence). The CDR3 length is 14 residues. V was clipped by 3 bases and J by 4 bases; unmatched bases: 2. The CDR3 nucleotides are TGTGCCACCAGCAGGGGACAGGATTACAATGAGCAGTTCTTC. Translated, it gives CATSRGQDYNEQFF.

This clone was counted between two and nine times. CDR3 sequence (DNA): TGCGCCAGCAGTTCGGGACAGGGGGCCGGTCAGCCCCAGCATTTT. Amino acid sequence: CASSSGQGAGQPQHF. The V gene is TRBV10-2, the J gene TRBJ1-5, with 12 bases that match TRBD1. Germline values: CDR1 WSHSY, CDR2 SAAADI. This CDR3 spans 15 amino acids. The trim removed 5 bases at V and 6 bases at J, leaving 5 bases unmatched.

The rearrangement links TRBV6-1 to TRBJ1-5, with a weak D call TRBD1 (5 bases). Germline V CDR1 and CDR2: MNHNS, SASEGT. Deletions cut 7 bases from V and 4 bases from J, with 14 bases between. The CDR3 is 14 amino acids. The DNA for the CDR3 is TGTGCCAGCAAGGGTCCCGGGGGAAATCAGCCCCAGCATTTT. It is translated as CASKGPGGNQPQHF.

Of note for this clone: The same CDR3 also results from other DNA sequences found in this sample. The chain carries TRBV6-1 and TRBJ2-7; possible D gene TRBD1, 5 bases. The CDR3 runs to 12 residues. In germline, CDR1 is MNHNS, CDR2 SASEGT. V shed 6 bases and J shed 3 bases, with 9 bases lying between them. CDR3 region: CASRDNLYEQYF. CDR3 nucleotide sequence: TGTGCCAGCAGGGACAACCTCTACGAGCAGTACTTC.